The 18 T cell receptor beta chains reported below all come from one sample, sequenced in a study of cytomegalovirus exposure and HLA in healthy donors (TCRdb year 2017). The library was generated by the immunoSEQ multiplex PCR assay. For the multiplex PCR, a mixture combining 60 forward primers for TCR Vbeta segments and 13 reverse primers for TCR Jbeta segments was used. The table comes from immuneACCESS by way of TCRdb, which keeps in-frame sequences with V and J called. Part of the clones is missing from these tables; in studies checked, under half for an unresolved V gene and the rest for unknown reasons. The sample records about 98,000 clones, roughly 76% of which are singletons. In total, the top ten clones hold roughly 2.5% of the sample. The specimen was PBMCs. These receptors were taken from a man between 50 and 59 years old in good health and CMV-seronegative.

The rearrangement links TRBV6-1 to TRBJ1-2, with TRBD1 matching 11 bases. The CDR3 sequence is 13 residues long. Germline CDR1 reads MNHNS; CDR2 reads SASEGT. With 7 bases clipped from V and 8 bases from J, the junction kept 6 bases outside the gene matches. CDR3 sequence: CASNGQGALGYTF. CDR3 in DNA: TGTGCCAGCAACGGACAGGGGGCCCTCGGCTACACCTTC.

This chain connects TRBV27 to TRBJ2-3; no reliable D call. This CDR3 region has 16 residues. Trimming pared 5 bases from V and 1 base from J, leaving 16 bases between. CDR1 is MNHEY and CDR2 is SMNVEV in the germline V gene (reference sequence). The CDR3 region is CASSPRSSSRTDTQYF. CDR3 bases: TGTGCCAGCAGTCCCCGGAGCAGCAGCCGCACAGATACGCAGTATTTT.

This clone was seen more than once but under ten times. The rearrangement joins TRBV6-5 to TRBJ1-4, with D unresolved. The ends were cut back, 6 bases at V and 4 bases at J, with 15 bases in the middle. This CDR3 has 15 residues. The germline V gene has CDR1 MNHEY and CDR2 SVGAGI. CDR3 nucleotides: TGTGCCAGCAGCCGGGGTTGGGCGCTTAATGAAAAACTGTTTTTT. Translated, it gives CASSRGWALNEKLFF.

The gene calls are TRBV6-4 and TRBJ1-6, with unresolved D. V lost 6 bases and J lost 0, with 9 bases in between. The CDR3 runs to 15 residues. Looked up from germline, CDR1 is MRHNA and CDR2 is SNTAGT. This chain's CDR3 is CASRERASYNSPLHF. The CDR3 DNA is TGTGCCAGCAGGGAGAGAGCCTCCTATAATTCACCCCTCCACTTT.

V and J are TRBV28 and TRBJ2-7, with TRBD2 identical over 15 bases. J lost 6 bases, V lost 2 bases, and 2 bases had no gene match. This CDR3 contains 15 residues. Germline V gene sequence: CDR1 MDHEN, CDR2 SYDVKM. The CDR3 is CASSLGLAGGGEQYF. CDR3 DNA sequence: TGTGCCAGCAGTTTAGGACTAGCGGGAGGGGGCGAGCAGTACTTC.

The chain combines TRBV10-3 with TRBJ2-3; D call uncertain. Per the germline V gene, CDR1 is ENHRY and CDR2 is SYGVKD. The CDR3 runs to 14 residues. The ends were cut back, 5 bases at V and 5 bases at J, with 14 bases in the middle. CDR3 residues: CAISSNPNQDTQYF. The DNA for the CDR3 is TGTGCCATCAGTTCTAACCCCAATCAAGATACGCAGTATTTT.

CDR3 region: CASSHTTGIGGNTIYF. The CDR3 DNA sequence: TGTGCCAGCAGCCATACGACAGGGATAGGGGGAAACACCATATATTTT. The V gene is TRBV4-2, the J gene TRBJ1-3, with 7 bases identical to TRBD1. J gave up 4 bases and V 3 bases, and 9 bases lay outside the gene matches. The CDR3 is made up of 16 amino acids. Per germline, CDR1 LGHNA and CDR2 YNFKEQ.

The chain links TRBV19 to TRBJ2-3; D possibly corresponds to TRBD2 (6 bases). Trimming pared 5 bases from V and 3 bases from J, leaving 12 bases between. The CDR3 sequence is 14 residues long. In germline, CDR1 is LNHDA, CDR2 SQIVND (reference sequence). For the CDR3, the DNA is TGTGCCAGTAGTCCCAACAGCGGGACAGATACGCAGTATTTT. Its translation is CASSPNSGTDTQYF. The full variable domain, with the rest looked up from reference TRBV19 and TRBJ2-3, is DGGITQSPKYLFRKEGQNVTLSCEQNLNHDAMYWYRQDPGQGLRLIYYSQIVNDFQKGDIAEGYSVSREKKESFPLTVTSAQKNPTAFYLCASSPNSGTDTQYFGPGTRLTVL.

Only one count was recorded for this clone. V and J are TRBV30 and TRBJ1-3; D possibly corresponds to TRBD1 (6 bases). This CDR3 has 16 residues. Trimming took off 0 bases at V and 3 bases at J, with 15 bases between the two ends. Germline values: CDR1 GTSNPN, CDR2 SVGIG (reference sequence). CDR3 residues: CAWSVRGAGGGNTIYF. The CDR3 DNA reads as TGTGCCTGGAGTGTACGGGGGGCAGGCGGTGGAAACACCATATATTTT.

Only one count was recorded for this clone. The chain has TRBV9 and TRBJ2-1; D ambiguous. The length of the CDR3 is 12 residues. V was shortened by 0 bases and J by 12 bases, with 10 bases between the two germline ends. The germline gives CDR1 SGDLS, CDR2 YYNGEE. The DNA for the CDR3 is TGTGCCAGCAGCGTAGACCAAAGCGCGCAGTTCTTC. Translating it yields CASSVDQSAQFF.

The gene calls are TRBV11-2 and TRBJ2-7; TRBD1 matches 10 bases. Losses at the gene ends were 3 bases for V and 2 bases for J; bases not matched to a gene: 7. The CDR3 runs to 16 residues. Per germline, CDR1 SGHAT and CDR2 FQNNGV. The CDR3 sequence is CASSLSRGQGTYEQYF. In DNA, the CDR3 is TGTGCCAGCAGCTTGTCTAGGGGACAGGGGACCTACGAGCAGTACTTC.

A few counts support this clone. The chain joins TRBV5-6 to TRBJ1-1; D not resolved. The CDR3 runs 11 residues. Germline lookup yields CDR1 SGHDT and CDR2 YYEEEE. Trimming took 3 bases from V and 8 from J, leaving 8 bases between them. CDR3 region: CASSWHREAFF. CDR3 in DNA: TGTGCCAGCAGCTGGCACAGAGAAGCTTTCTTT.

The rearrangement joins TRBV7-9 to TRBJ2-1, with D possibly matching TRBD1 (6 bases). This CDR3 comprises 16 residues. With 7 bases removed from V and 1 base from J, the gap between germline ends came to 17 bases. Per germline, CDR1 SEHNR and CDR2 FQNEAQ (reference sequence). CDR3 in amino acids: CASTPNSGASYNEQFF. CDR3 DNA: TGTGCCAGCACCCCAAACTCAGGGGCGTCCTACAATGAGCAGTTCTTC.

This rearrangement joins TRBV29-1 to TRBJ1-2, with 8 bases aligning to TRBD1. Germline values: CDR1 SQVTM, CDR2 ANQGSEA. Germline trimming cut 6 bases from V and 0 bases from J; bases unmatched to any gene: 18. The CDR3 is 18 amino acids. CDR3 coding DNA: TGCAGCGTCGCCGGGGGCATGGACAGGGTTATAGCTAACTATGGCTACACCTTC. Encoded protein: CSVAGGMDRVIANYGYTF.

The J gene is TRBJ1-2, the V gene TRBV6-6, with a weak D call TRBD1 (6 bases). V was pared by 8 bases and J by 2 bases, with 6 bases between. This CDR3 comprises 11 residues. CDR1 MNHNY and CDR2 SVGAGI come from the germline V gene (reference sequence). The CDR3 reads CASQGNYGYTF. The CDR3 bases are TGTGCCAGCCAGGGGAACTATGGCTACACCTTC.

The CDR3 sequence: CAISRLIDGTGELFF. Here the CDR3 DNA reads TGTGCCATCAGTAGACTAATTGATGGCACCGGGGAGCTGTTTTTT. V gene TRBV10-3 combines with J gene TRBJ2-2; possibly TRBD2 for D (5 bases). The CDR3 has 15 residues. V was pared by 5 bases and J by 4 bases, with 14 bases between. Germline V gene lookup returns CDR1 ENHRY and CDR2 SYGVKD.

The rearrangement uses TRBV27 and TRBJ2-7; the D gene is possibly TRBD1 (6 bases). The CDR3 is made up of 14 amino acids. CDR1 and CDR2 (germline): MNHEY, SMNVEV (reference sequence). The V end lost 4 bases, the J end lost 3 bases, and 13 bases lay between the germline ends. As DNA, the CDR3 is TGTGCCAGCAGTTCACGGGACACTTACTACGAGCAGTACTTC. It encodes CASSSRDTYYEQYF.

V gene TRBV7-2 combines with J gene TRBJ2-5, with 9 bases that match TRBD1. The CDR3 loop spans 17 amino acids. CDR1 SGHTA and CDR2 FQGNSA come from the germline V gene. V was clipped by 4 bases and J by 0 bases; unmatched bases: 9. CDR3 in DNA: TGTGCCAGCAGCTCTCGACCCGGGACAGGGAACCAAGAGACCCAGTACTTC. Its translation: CASSSRPGTGNQETQYF.